This record looks at one T cell receptor (beta chain) sequence and its context. This sample stems from a study of blood T cell repertoires in COVID-19. Study overall: Samples came from the United States, Italy and Spain, spanning acute and convalescent COVID-19. Sources were T cells, B-cell-depleted T cells, or PBMCs; the material itself was cDNA or gDNA.

Per the original data handling: Amplifying reference gene primers gave estimates of nucleated cell counts. Profiling relied on immunoSEQ multiplex PCR, and the TCRdb table lists in-frame clones only, not all of them. V and J calls and clone size are those listed in that table; D and trimming were worked out from the DNA. Of over 200,000 clones listed, about 90% are singletons. In germline, CDR1 is DFQATT, CDR2 SNEGSKA (reference sequence). V lost 3 bases and J lost 4, with 15 bases in between. This CDR3 is 14 amino acids long. The sequence derives from a man between 18 and 35 years old with active or convalescent COVID-19. Sequencing used peripheral blood. V gene TRBV20-1 combines with J gene TRBJ2-5, with D perhaps TRBD1 (6 bases). This CDR3 is CSASSLGQRETQYF. DNA for the CDR3: TGCAGTGCTAGTAGTCTGGGACAACGAGAGACCCAGTACTTC.